The 15 T cell receptor beta chains reported below all come from one sample, sequenced in a study of control samples from healthy donors and cancer patients. Clones were read by immunoSEQ multiplex PCR, and TCRdb kept only the in-frame ones, dropping some. Of about 170,000 clones listed, 70% to 90% are singletons. Sequencing was done on a sample of blood. These receptors were taken from a man aged 25-45 years in good health.

The rearrangement uses TRBV5-1 and TRBJ1-1; D not certain. The CDR3 consists of 14 residues. Trimming removed 0 bases at V and 1 base at J, with 7 bases between. CDR1 and CDR2 from the germline V gene are SGHRS and YFSETQ. The DNA of the CDR3 is TGCGCCAGCAGCTTGGGGACCCAGAACACTGAAGCTTTCTTT. This encodes CASSLGTQNTEAFF.

V gene TRBV13 combines with J gene TRBJ1-4; D is perhaps TRBD1 (5 bases). V lost 5 bases, J lost 6 bases, and 13 bases lay in between. CDR1 is PRHDT and CDR2 is FYEKMQ in the germline V gene (reference sequence). The CDR3 spans 14 residues. This CDR3 is CASSRRSGDEKLFF. CDR3 DNA: TGTGCCAGCAGCCGACGCTCGGGGGATGAAAAACTGTTTTTT.

The rearrangement uses TRBV3-1 (or the pseudogene TRBV3-2) and TRBJ2-1; D call uncertain. This CDR3 has 15 amino acids. V lost 2 bases and J lost 5, with 13 bases in between. Germline V lookup: CDR1 LGHDT, CDR2 YNNKEL (reference sequence). The CDR3 region is CASSQPVPHNNEQFF. The CDR3 DNA reads as TGTGCCAGCAGCCAACCGGTCCCACACAACAATGAGCAGTTCTTC.

The chain joins TRBV27 to TRBJ2-2; TRBD1 aligns across 9 bases. CDR3 size: 18 residues. Germline V lookup: CDR1 MNHEY, CDR2 SMNVEV (reference sequence). The junction had 18 bases not matched to a gene; V was cut back by 6 bases and J by 7 bases. CDR3 DNA: TGTGCCAGCAGCCGACGACAGGGGGTGATGAGTAAGAACGGGGAGCTGTTTTTT. Its protein is CASSRRQGVMSKNGELFF.

This sequence joins TRBV5-5 and TRBJ2-7; TRBD1 matches 10 bases. The CDR3 loop spans 15 amino acids. V shed 4 bases, J shed 2 bases, and the junction held 6 bases outside the gene matches. Germline loops: CDR1 SGHKS, CDR2 YYEKEE (reference sequence). CDR3 loop: CASSQTGTGAYEQYF. The CDR3 DNA reads as TGTGCCAGCAGCCAGACCGGGACAGGGGCCTACGAGCAGTACTTC.

CDR3 protein: CASSLAIIGTYQETQYF. DNA of the CDR3: TGTGCCAGCAGCTTAGCCATAATTGGTACATATCAAGAGACCCAGTACTTC. The rearrangement links TRBV7-9 to TRBJ2-5; unclear D gene. Per the germline V gene, CDR1 is SEHNR and CDR2 is FQNEAQ (reference sequence). The CDR3 is 17 residues long. V lost 0 bases and J lost 2, with 16 bases in between.

The chain recombines TRBV2 with TRBJ1-2; D possibly corresponds to TRBD1 (6 bases). Germline V gene sequence: CDR1 SNHLY, CDR2 FYNNEI. Deletions cut 6 bases from V and 8 bases from J, with 19 bases between. This CDR3 contains 14 residues. The CDR3 bases are TGTGCCAGCAGCGCTGCGACAGGTTCTAGGGGCTACACCTTC. It is translated as CASSAATGSRGYTF. The full variable domain, in which reference TRBV2 and TRBJ1-2 provide the parts outside the CDR3, is EPEVTQTPSHQVTQMGQEVILRCVPISNHLYFYWYRQILGQKVEFLVSFYNNEISEKSEIFDDQFSVERPDGSNFTLKIRSTKLEDSAMYFCASSAATGSRGYTFGSGTRLTVV.

V and J are TRBV5-1 and TRBJ2-1; 7 positions match TRBD2. V lost 0 bases to trimming and J lost 8 bases; unmatched junction nucleotides: 14. This CDR3 spans 17 amino acids. Looked up from germline, CDR1 is SGHRS and CDR2 is YFSETQ. CDR3 nucleotide sequence: TGCGCCAGCAGCTTGGGGCCCGAGCGGGAACGCCTCCATGAGCAGTTCTTC. Amino acids: CASSLGPERERLHEQFF.

This chain links TRBV15 with TRBJ1-2; maybe TRBD1 (5 bases). V lost 3 bases and J lost 4, with 12 bases in between. The CDR3 is 14 residues long. Germline values: CDR1 LNHNV, CDR2 YYDKDF (reference sequence). CDR3 nucleotides: TGTGCCACCAGCAGCGAAGCAGGGAGCTATGGCTACACCTTC. Protein product: CATSSEAGSYGYTF.

The chain recombines TRBV28 with TRBJ1-4; 8 nucleotides align to TRBD1. Germline-derived CDR1 and CDR2 are MDHEN and SYDVKM. After removal of 3 bases from V and 7 bases from J, the junction contained 7 bases not matched to a gene. There are 15 residues in the CDR3. The CDR3 DNA sequence: TGTGCCAGCAGTTTCTACAGGGGGGTTTTTGAAAAACTGTTTTTT. Protein: CASSFYRGVFEKLFF.

This chain links TRBV11-2 with TRBJ2-7; D perhaps matches TRBD1 (6 bases). From germline, CDR1 is SGHAT and CDR2 FQNNGV. The V end lost 3 bases, the J end lost 9 bases, and 18 bases lay between the germline ends. This CDR3 contains 14 residues. The CDR3 region has the DNA TGTGCCAGCAGCTTTGGGGACAACCACATCGGGCAGTACTTC. This sequence encodes CASSFGDNHIGQYF.

This rearrangement joins TRBV5-6 to TRBJ1-6; D ambiguous. V lost 6 bases to trimming and J lost 0 bases, with 7 bases between them. The CDR3 runs to 14 residues. The germline CDR1 and CDR2 sequences are SGHDT and YYEEEE. This CDR3 is CASKLSSYNSPLHF. The CDR3 region has the DNA TGTGCCAGCAAGCTAAGCTCCTATAATTCACCCCTCCACTTT.

A few counts support this clone. Here the CDR3 reads CASSSRQANPFYGYTF. The DNA for the CDR3 is TGTGCCAGCAGCTCACGACAGGCGAACCCGTTCTACGGCTACACCTTC. The V gene is TRBV7-2, the J gene TRBJ1-2; tentatively, D is TRBD1 (6 bases). Trimming stripped 4 bases from V and 8 bases from J, with 23 bases between. The length of the CDR3 is 16 residues. Germline-derived CDR1 and CDR2 are SGHTA and FQGNSA.

The chain joins TRBV16 to TRBJ2-7; TRBD1 matches 7 bases. The germline CDR1 and CDR2 sequences are KGHSY and FQNENV. The trim removed 4 bases at V and 2 bases at J, leaving 8 bases unmatched. The CDR3 has 15 residues. In nucleotides, the CDR3 is TGTGCCAGCAGCCCCCTCTGGGACAGAGCCTACGAGCAGTACTTC. Encoded protein: CASSPLWDRAYEQYF.

The chain has TRBV7-2 and TRBJ1-3; unclear D gene. Trimming pared 5 bases from V and 4 bases from J, leaving 12 bases between. The CDR3 consists of 14 residues. Germline CDR1 and CDR2: SGHTA and FQGNSA. CDR3 coding DNA: TGTGCCAGCAGCCCCTCGGTGGGAGGAAACACCATATATTTT. Translation gives CASSPSVGGNTIYF.